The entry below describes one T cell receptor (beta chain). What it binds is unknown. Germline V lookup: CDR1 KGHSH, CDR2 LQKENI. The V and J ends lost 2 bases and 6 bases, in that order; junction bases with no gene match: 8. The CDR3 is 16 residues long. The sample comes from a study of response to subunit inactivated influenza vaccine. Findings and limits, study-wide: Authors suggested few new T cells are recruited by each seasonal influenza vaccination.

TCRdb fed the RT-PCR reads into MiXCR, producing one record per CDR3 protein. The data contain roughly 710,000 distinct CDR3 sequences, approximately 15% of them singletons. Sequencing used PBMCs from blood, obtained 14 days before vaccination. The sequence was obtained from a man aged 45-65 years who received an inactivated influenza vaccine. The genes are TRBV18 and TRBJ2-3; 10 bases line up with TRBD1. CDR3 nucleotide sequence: TGTGCCAGCTCACCATCTGGACAGGGGGTTCGGGATACGCAGTATTTT. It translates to CASSPSGQGVRDTQYF.